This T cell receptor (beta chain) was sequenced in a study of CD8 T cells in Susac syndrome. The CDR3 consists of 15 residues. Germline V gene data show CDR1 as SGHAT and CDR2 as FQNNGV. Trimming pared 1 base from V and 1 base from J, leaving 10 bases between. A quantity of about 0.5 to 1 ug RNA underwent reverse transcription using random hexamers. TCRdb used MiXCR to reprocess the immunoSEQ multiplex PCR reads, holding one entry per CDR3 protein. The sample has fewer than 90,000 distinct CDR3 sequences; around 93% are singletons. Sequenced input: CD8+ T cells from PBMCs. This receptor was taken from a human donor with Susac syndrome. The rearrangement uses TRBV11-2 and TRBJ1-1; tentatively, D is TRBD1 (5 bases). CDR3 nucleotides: TGTGCCAGCAGCTTAGTCCCGACAGCGAACACTGAAGCTTTCTTT. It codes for CASSLVPTANTEAFF.